The clone carrying this TCR beta chain was seen a single time. What it recognizes is unknown. The data belong to a study of cytomegalovirus exposure and HLA in healthy donors. For the study at large: Drawn from HLA-typed donors, about 82 million unique TCRs were held in an early data release. The study, taken as a whole, reports: Excluded: some indistinguishable V segments such as TRBV6-2 and TRBV6-3. TCR beta chains numbering some 150 were designated cytomegalovirus-associated.

With 60 Vbeta and 13 Jbeta primers, the PCR was carried out. The method was immunoSEQ multiplex PCR; TCRdb's version includes in-frame clones alone and lacks a portion of them. The data contain 200,000 to 250,000 clones, about 78% of them singletons. From germline, CDR1 is LGHNT and CDR2 FRNRAP. This CDR3 has 16 amino acids. J lost 7 bases, V lost 2 bases, and 11 bases had no gene match. Each donor was healthy, and each was a bone marrow donor. The specimen sequenced was PBMCs. This chain uses TRBV12-5 with TRBJ2-1, with TRBD2 matching 7 bases. The TCR comes from a male donor in good health and CMV-seronegative. This CDR3 is CASGLSRLGEGNEQFF. DNA of the CDR3: TGTGCTAGTGGTTTGTCCCGACTAGGGGAGGGGAATGAGCAGTTCTTC.